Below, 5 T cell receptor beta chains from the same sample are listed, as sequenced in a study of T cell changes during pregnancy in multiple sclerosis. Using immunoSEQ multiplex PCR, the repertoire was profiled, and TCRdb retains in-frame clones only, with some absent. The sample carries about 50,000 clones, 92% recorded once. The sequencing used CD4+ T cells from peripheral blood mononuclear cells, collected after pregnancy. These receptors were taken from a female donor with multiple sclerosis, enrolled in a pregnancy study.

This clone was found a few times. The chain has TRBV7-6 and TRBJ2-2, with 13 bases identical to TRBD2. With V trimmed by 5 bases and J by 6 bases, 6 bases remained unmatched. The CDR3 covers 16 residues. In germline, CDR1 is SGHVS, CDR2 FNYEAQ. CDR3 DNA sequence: TGTGCCAGCAGCCCTACTAGCGGGAGGGCCGCCGGGGAGCTGTTTTTT. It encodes CASSPTSGRAAGELFF.

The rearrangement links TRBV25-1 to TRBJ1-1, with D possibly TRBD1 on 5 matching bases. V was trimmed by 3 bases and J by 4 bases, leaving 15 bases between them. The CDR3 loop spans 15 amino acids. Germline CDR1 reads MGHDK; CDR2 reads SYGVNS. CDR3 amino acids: CASSDGSRASTEAFF. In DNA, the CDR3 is TGTGCCAGCAGTGATGGGTCCAGGGCTAGCACTGAAGCTTTCTTT.

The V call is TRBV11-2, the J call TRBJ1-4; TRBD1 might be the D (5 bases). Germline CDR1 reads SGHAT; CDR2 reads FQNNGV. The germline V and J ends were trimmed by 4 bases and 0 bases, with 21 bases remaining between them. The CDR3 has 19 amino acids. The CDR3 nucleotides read TGTGCCAGCAGCTACCGGGGGGGTGCGGGTGGAGCAACTAATGAAAAACTGTTTTTT. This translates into CASSYRGGAGGATNEKLFF. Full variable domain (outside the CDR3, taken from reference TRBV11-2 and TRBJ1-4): EAGVAQSPRYKIIEKRQSVAFWCNPISGHATLYWYQQILGQGPKLLIQFQNNGVVDDSQLPKDRFSAERLKGVDSTLKIQPAKLEDSAVYLCASSYRGGAGGATNEKLFFGSGTQLSVL.

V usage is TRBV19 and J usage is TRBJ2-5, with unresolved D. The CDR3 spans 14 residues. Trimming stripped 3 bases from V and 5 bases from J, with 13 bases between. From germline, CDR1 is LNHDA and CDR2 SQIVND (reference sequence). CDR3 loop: CASSIYPGLETQYF. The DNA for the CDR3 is TGTGCCAGTAGTATCTACCCGGGTTTGGAGACCCAGTACTTC.

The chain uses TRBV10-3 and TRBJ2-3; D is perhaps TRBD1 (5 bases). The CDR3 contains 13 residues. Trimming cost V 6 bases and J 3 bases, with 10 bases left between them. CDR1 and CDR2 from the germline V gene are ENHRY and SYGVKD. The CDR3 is CAIRPDKTDTQYF. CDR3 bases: TGTGCCATCAGGCCGGACAAAACAGATACGCAGTATTTT.